The rows below give T cell receptor beta chains drawn from one sample of a study of early stage breast cancer tumors. Data came from immunoSEQ multiplex PCR; TCRdb stores just in-frame clones and leaves some out. The sample has around 30,000 clones, 60% to 80% seen once. The source material was breast tumor tissue. These receptors were obtained from a person aged 30 to 40 with breast cancer. Each CDR3 is given with its conserved first and last residue. A D gene is named only where the DNA matches it firmly. Clone size is shown for a subset of rows, as once, few, many or a class of expanded clone.

d_gene	v_gene	abundance	j_gene	CDR3nt	CDR3aa
-	TRBV10-2	-	TRBJ2-1	TGCGCCAGCCGAACCACAGGGTACTCCTACAATGAGCAGTTCTTC	CASRTTGYSYNEQFF
TRBD2	TRBV7-3	-	TRBJ2-1	TGTGCCAGCACCCCGGGCGGGAGGCTTTACAATGAGCAGTTCTTC	CASTPGGRLYNEQFF
-	TRBV18	-	TRBJ1-5	TGTGCCAGCTCACTTGAACAGTTCAATCAGCCCCAGCATTTT	CASSLEQFNQPQHF
TRBD1	TRBV19	-	TRBJ1-3	TGTGCCAGTAGTGGCAGGGACAGCACTGGAAACACCATATATTTT	CASSGRDSTGNTIYF
-	TRBV6-1	-	TRBJ1-1	TGTGCCAGCAGTGTTCCAGGGTGGGCAACTGAAGCTTTCTTT	CASSVPGWATEAFF
-	TRBV7-2	-	TRBJ2-4	TGTGCCAGCAGCTTAGTAAGGACCTCAAACATTCAGTACTTC	CASSLVRTSNIQYF
TRBD2	TRBV18	-	TRBJ2-7	TGTGCCAGCTCCCCCGGCGCGGGAGGTGGAGTCGAGCAGTACTTC	CASSPGAGGGVEQYF
TRBD1	TRBV6-1	-	TRBJ1-1	TGTGCCAGCAGTGACTTCCGACAGGGTGAGAACACTGAAGCTTTCTTT	CASSDFRQGENTEAFF
TRBD2	TRBV6-1	once	TRBJ2-3	TGTACCAGCAGTGGACTAGCGGGAGCAGATACGCAGTATTTT	CTSSGLAGADTQYF
-	TRBV29-1	-	TRBJ2-7	TGCAGCGTTATCCGGGACAACTCCTACGAGCAGTACTTC	CSVIRDNSYEQYF
-	TRBV15	-	TRBJ2-3	TGTGCCACCAGCAGGGAGGGGTACGCAGATACGCAGTATTTT	CATSREGYADTQYF
-	TRBV7-8	medium-sized	TRBJ2-1	TGTGCCAGCAGCTTAGCGGTCTCCTACAATGAGCAGTTCTTC	CASSLAVSYNEQFF
TRBD1	TRBV30	-	TRBJ2-7	TGTGCCTGGGCTAAGGGACAGGGGGTGCAGGAGCAGTACTTC	CAWAKGQGVQEQYF
-	TRBV7-6	-	TRBJ2-5	TGTGCCAGCTGCGAGCGGCCTCAAGAGACCCAGTACTTC	CASCERPQETQYF
TRBD1	TRBV11-2	-	TRBJ1-3	TGTGCCAGCAGAGGGACAGGGGCCGGAAACACCATATATTTT	CASRGTGAGNTIYF
-	TRBV19	once	TRBJ1-5	TGTGCCAGTAGTATGGGGGGGGGACGTCAGCCCCAGCATTTT	CASSMGGGRQPQHF
TRBD1	TRBV15	-	TRBJ2-7	TGTGCCACCAGCTCGCGACAGGGGGCGGACGAGCAGTACTTC	CATSSRQGADEQYF
-	TRBV7-2	once	TRBJ2-3	TGTGCCAGCAGCATACAGGGCACAGATACGCAGTATTTT	CASSIQGTDTQYF
-	TRBV11-2	-	TRBJ1-3	TGTGCCAGCAGCTTAGAAAGGGGAAGGACCATATATTTT	CASSLERGRTIYF
-	TRBV20-1	-	TRBJ2-1	TGCAGTGAAGGACTCCTCAATGAGCAGTTCTTC	CSEGLLNEQFF
-	TRBV6-5	-	TRBJ1-5	TGTGCCAGCACTGAGGGGCAGAAGATCAATCAGCCCCAGCATTTT	CASTEGQKINQPQHF
-	TRBV2	once	TRBJ2-7	TGTGCCAGCAGTATCAGTTACGAGCAGTACTTC	CASSISYEQYF
TRBD2	TRBV5-1	few	TRBJ2-2	TGCGCCAGCAGCGCCCTGGTGGCGGGAGGTTCCGGGGAGCTGTTTTTT	CASSALVAGGSGELFF
-	TRBV14	-	TRBJ1-1	TGTGCCAGCAGCCAAGAAAGGGGTTTGAACACTGAAGCTTTCTTT	CASSQERGLNTEAFF
TRBD2	TRBV7-7	-	TRBJ2-5	TGTGCTAGCAGCTTAGGGGCGGGAGGAGGCGAGACCCAGTACTTC	CASSLGAGGGETQYF
TRBD1	TRBV6-1	-	TRBJ1-1	TGTGCCAGCTTAGGACAGGGAGGGGTTGAAGCTTTCTTT	CASLGQGGVEAFF
TRBD1	TRBV12-5	-	TRBJ1-2	TGTGCTAGTGGTCGGGACAGTGAAATCTATGGCTACACCTTC	CASGRDSEIYGYTF
TRBD2	TRBV10-2	-	TRBJ2-1	TGCGCCAGCAGTGAGGTAGGGCGGGAGAATGAGCAGTTCTTC	CASSEVGRENEQFF
-	TRBV5-3	-	TRBJ2-7	TGTGCCAGAAGCCTTTCCCAATGGGAACAAAACGAGCAGTACTTC	CARSLSQWEQNEQYF
-	TRBV1	-	TRBJ1-1	TGCACCAGCCCATTGGCCGCCCCGACCCTGAGACAGCGGATCACTGAAGCTTTCTTT	CTSPLAAPTLRQRITEAFF
TRBD1	TRBV10-2	few	TRBJ1-6	TGCGCCAGCGGACAGGGGGCTGGCAATTCACCCCTCCACTTT	CASGQGAGNSPLHF
TRBD2	TRBV18	once	TRBJ2-1	TGTGCCAGCTCACCGACCTTTTCTAGCGGGAAGGGTGAGCAGTTCTTC	CASSPTFSSGKGEQFF
-	TRBV5-1	-	TRBJ1-4	TGCGCCAGCAGCTTGGCCCCGGGCGGGGAAAGGGAAAAACTGTTTTTT	CASSLAPGGEREKLFF
-	TRBV2	-	TRBJ2-6	TGTGCCAGCAGTGGAGCTGGGGCCAACGTCCTGACTTTC	CASSGAGANVLTF
-	TRBV18	-	TRBJ2-6	TGTGCCAGCTCACCTGGCAGCTCTGGGGCCAACGTCCTGACTTTC	CASSPGSSGANVLTF
TRBD1	TRBV28	few	TRBJ1-1	TGTGCCAGCACCTGGGGACAGACCAAAGCTTTCTTT	CASTWGQTKAFF
TRBD1	TRBV27	few	TRBJ2-7	TGTGCCAGCAGCGGGGAGAGACGGGACAGTTCCTACGAGCAGTACTTC	CASSGERRDSSYEQYF
TRBD1	TRBV6-5	-	TRBJ1-1	TGTGCCAGCAGTTACGGTGCCCAGGGGGTGAACACTGAAGCTTTCTTT	CASSYGAQGVNTEAFF
-	TRBV7-2	-	TRBJ2-5	TGTGCCAGCAGCCTCGGGGAGTCGAAGACCCAGTACTTC	CASSLGESKTQYF
-	TRBV4-1	-	TRBJ2-1	TGCGCCAGCAGCCAATCCCCGTCTGAGAGGTCCTACAATGAGCAGTTCTTC	CASSQSPSERSYNEQFF
TRBD1	TRBV4-2	-	TRBJ1-4	TGTGCCAGCAGCCAAGATGGGGACAGGGGCGAAAAACTGTTTTTT	CASSQDGDRGEKLFF
-	TRBV7-8	-	TRBJ2-3	TGTGCCTTATCCGGTCGGGACAACACAGATACGCAGTATTTT	CALSGRDNTDTQYF
-	TRBV6-5	-	TRBJ2-7	TGTGCCAGCAGACCCCGGGACAACGGAGTGTCCGAGCAGTACTTC	CASRPRDNGVSEQYF
-	TRBV7-2	-	TRBJ1-5	TGTGCCAGCAGCTTAGCGGGACACGGCCACAATCAGCCCCAGCATTTT	CASSLAGHGHNQPQHF
TRBD1	TRBV5-4	-	TRBJ2-5	TGTGCCAGCAGCCCCCTCTTGGGGACAGGGCAAGAGACCCAGTACTTC	CASSPLLGTGQETQYF
TRBD2	TRBV25-1	once	TRBJ2-1	TGTGCCAGCAGTGCAGGACTAGCGGTTAATGAGCAGTTCTTC	CASSAGLAVNEQFF
-	TRBV30	-	TRBJ2-1	TGTGCCTGGAGTCCAATTGACAGGTACAATGAGCAGTTCTTC	CAWSPIDRYNEQFF
-	TRBV11-3	-	TRBJ2-2	TGTGCCAGCAGCCCGGGGGCCGGGACCGGGGAGCTGTTTTTT	CASSPGAGTGELFF
-	TRBV7-2	few	TRBJ1-1	TGTGCCAGCAGCCCCGATGGAGGCACTGAAGCTTTCTTT	CASSPDGGTEAFF
TRBD1	TRBV27	-	TRBJ2-7	TGTGCCAGCAGTTTAGCTGGTCCGACAGGGTCAAGTTGGCTTTCCTACGAGCAGTACTTC	CASSLAGPTGSSWLSYEQYF
-	TRBV30	-	TRBJ1-3	TGTGCCTGGGGACCTTCTGGAAACACCATATATTTT	CAWGPSGNTIYF
-	TRBV7-9	-	TRBJ2-1	TGTGCCAGCAGCCCATCCCGCGGGATAGAGAATGAGCAGTTCTTC	CASSPSRGIENEQFF
-	TRBV10-2	-	TRBJ1-4	TGCGCCAGCGGCCAGACAGTTAATAATGAAAAACTGTTTTTT	CASGQTVNNEKLFF
TRBD1	TRBV19	-	TRBJ2-7	TGTGCCAGTAGTATAGAGGCCGGGACAGGATCCTACGAGCAGTACTTC	CASSIEAGTGSYEQYF
-	TRBV29-1	-	TRBJ1-1	TGCAGCGTTGATCAAGGGGGGGCCACTGAAGCTTTCTTT	CSVDQGGATEAFF